A single sample is the source of the 25 T cell receptor beta chains below, sequenced in a study of cytomegalovirus exposure and HLA in healthy donors (dated by TCRdb to 2017 to 2019). Libraries were made using the immunoSEQ multiplex PCR assay. A mixture of 60 forward primers for TCR Vbeta segments and 13 reverse primers for TCR Jbeta segments was used in the multiplex PCR. In its TCRdb copy, this immuneACCESS table keeps in-frame sequences only and misses some clones. Where compared with another copy, unresolved V genes explain less than half of these, and the others have no known cause. The table of this sample itemizes 150,000 or so clones. The top ten clones comprise approximately 1.5% of the sample. Sequences were obtained from PBMCs. These TCRs come from a woman between 45 and 65 years old in good health and CMV-seronegative.

The V and J genes are TRBV6-1 and TRBJ2-1; 11 bases match TRBD1. The CDR3 is 15 residues long. CDR1 and CDR2 from the germline V gene are MNHNS and SASEGT. After removal of 3 bases from V and 2 bases from J, the junction contained 0 bases not matched to a gene. The CDR3 DNA reads as TGTGCCAGCAGTGAGGACAGGGGGCCCTACAATGAGCAGTTCTTC. It codes for CASSEDRGPYNEQFF.

This chain links TRBV19 with TRBJ1-4, with D perhaps matching TRBD1 (5 bases). From germline, CDR1 is LNHDA and CDR2 SQIVND (reference sequence). Trimming took off 5 bases at V and 8 bases at J, with 15 bases between the two ends. This CDR3 comprises 14 residues. CDR3 region: CASSSRDEPEKLFF. CDR3 sequence (DNA): TGTGCCAGTAGTTCCAGGGATGAGCCAGAAAAACTGTTTTTT.

Regarding this clone: The same CDR3 is also encoded by other DNA sequences in this sample. V usage is TRBV9 and J usage is TRBJ2-1; TRBD1 is a possible D gene (7 bases). The CDR3 is made up of 15 amino acids. The germline V and J ends were trimmed by 0 bases and 2 bases, with 9 bases remaining between them. CDR1 and CDR2 from the germline V gene are SGDLS and YYNGEE. The CDR3 reads CASSVAGGTYNEQFF. The CDR3 DNA reads as TGTGCCAGCAGCGTAGCAGGGGGGACCTACAATGAGCAGTTCTTC.

The chain carries TRBV5-4 and TRBJ2-1, with 9 bases lining up with TRBD2. The CDR3 extends over 14 amino acids. CDR1 is SGHNT, CDR2 YYREEE, per germline (reference sequence). Losses at the gene ends were 2 bases for V and 5 bases for J; bases not matched to a gene: 2. This CDR3 reads CASSFQRGDNEQFF. The DNA of the CDR3 is TGTGCCAGCAGCTTCCAGCGGGGGGACAATGAGCAGTTCTTC.

The J gene is TRBJ2-7, the V gene TRBV6-1, with TRBD2 matching 14 bases. Losses at the gene ends were 8 bases for V and 2 bases for J; bases not matched to a gene: 5. Looked up from germline, CDR1 is MNHNS and CDR2 is SASEGT. There are 15 residues in the CDR3. The CDR3 region is CASGGLAGDAYEQYF. Written as DNA, the CDR3 is TGTGCCAGCGGGGGACTAGCGGGGGACGCCTACGAGCAGTACTTC.

The V and J genes are TRBV27 and TRBJ1-2, with TRBD1 matching over 8 bases. V trimming: 5 bases; J trimming: 6 bases; junction bases outside the gene matches: 8. In germline, CDR1 is MNHEY, CDR2 SMNVEV (reference sequence). This CDR3 is 14 amino acids long. This CDR3 reads CASSGRQGWNGYTF. In nucleotides, the CDR3 is TGTGCCAGCAGTGGGCGACAGGGGTGGAATGGCTACACCTTC.

J is TRBJ1-1 and V is TRBV7-9, with TRBD1 matching over 8 bases. Germline trimming cut 2 bases from V and 3 bases from J; bases unmatched to any gene: 11. This CDR3 is 17 amino acids long. In germline, CDR1 is SEHNR, CDR2 FQNEAQ (reference sequence). The CDR3, as DNA: TGTGCCAGCAGCTTACCTCCGGCGACAGGGGAGGACACTGAAGCTTTCTTT. Translated: CASSLPPATGEDTEAFF.

The chain joins TRBV28 to TRBJ1-5; D possibly corresponds to TRBD1 (5 bases). The germline gives CDR1 MDHEN, CDR2 SYDVKM. The CDR3 loop spans 14 amino acids. The V end was cut by 6 bases, the J end by 2 bases, with 11 bases between. The CDR3 here is CASSLEQGNQPQHF. CDR3 bases: TGTGCCAGCAGCCTCGAACAGGGCAATCAGCCCCAGCATTTT.

The J gene is TRBJ2-5, the V gene TRBV4-1, with TRBD1 matching 8 bases. Germline loops: CDR1 MGHRA, CDR2 YSYEKL. The CDR3 runs to 17 residues. Trimming cost V 0 bases and J 6 bases; bases outside gene matches: 12. CDR3 in amino acids: CASSQDGGQVPGQTQYF. CDR3 nucleotide sequence: TGCGCCAGCAGCCAAGATGGGGGACAGGTTCCTGGTCAGACCCAGTACTTC.

The V gene is TRBV13, the J gene TRBJ1-1; weak D call: TRBD1 (6 bases). V gave up 0 bases and J gave up 0 bases, with 8 bases separating them. The germline V gene has CDR1 PRHDT and CDR2 FYEKMQ (reference sequence). The CDR3 loop spans 15 amino acids. The CDR3 region is CASSLGQGLNTEAFF. CDR3 nucleotides: TGTGCCAGCAGCTTAGGACAGGGATTGAACACTGAAGCTTTCTTT.

The gene calls are TRBV19 and TRBJ2-6; D is possibly TRBD1 (6 bases). This CDR3 spans 14 amino acids. V was clipped by 8 bases and J by 2 bases, with 10 bases between them. Germline V gene lookup returns CDR1 LNHDA and CDR2 SQIVND (reference sequence). The CDR3 nucleotides read TGTGCCAGTCGGTGGGGGCCTGGGGCCAACGTCCTGACTTTC. Translated, it gives CASRWGPGANVLTF.

The chain couples TRBV5-1 to TRBJ2-2; the D gene is possibly TRBD1 (5 bases). V lost 9 bases to trimming and J lost 4 bases, with 13 bases between them. The CDR3 is made up of 13 amino acids. Germline CDR1 SGHRS, CDR2 YFSETQ. The CDR3 bases are TGCGCCACCACGACAGACCTCACCGGGGAGCTGTTTTTT. Translating it yields CATTTDLTGELFF.

The V gene is TRBV5-1, the J gene TRBJ2-1; a possible D gene is TRBD2 (5 bases). Germline V gene data show CDR1 as SGHRS and CDR2 as YFSETQ. This CDR3 is built from 12 residues. Trimming stripped 4 bases from V and 7 bases from J, with 9 bases between. The CDR3 is CASSAGRNEQFF. CDR3 in DNA: TGCGCCAGCAGCGCGGGCCGGAATGAGCAGTTCTTC. Using reference TRBV5-1 and TRBJ2-1 for the parts outside the CDR3, the full variable domain is KAGVTQTPRYLIKTRGQQVTLSCSPISGHRSVSWYQQTPGQGLQFLFEYFSETQRNKGNFPGRFSGRQFSNSRSEMNVSTLELGDSALYLCASSAGRNEQFFGPGTRLTVL.

The V call is TRBV10-1, the J call TRBJ1-5; 10 bases are a match to TRBD1. With V trimmed by 6 bases and J by 1 base, 0 bases remained unmatched. Germline V lookup: CDR1 WNHNN, CDR2 SYGVQD (reference sequence). CDR3 length equals 14 residues. In DNA, the CDR3 is TGCGCCAGCAGGGGACAGGGGAGCAATCAGCCCCAGCATTTT. It codes for CASRGQGSNQPQHF.

The rearrangement uses TRBV5-6 and TRBJ1-6, with D unclear. V lost 4 bases and J 0 bases, leaving 11 bases between the germline ends. Per the germline V gene, CDR1 is SGHDT and CDR2 is YYEEEE. There are 16 residues in the CDR3. CDR3 bases: TGTGCCAGCAGCGAAGGGAGTCCCTCCTATAATTCACCCCTCCACTTT. This codes for CASSEGSPSYNSPLHF.

The chain has TRBV5-1 and TRBJ2-1, with D perhaps matching TRBD2 (7 bases). V dropped 4 bases and J dropped 6 bases, with 20 bases sitting between them. Germline V gene lookup returns CDR1 SGHRS and CDR2 YFSETQ. The CDR3 runs 16 residues. CDR3 residues: CASSGGGSGVVNEQFF. The CDR3 DNA sequence: TGCGCCAGCAGCGGGGGGGGGTCAGGGGTAGTCAATGAGCAGTTCTTC.

V usage is TRBV4-2 and J usage is TRBJ1-2, with TRBD1 identical over 8 bases. This CDR3 comprises 17 residues. Germline CDR1 is LGHNA and CDR2 is YNFKEQ. V gave up 3 bases and J gave up 6 bases; unmatched junction bases: 15. The CDR3 spells CASSHPGGPGGLNGYTF. The CDR3, as DNA: TGTGCCAGCAGCCACCCAGGGGGGCCAGGGGGCTTGAATGGCTACACCTTC.

V gene TRBV28 combines with J gene TRBJ1-6, with 7 bases lining up with TRBD1. Germline lookup yields CDR1 MDHEN and CDR2 SYDVKM. The CDR3 contains 14 residues. J gave up 4 bases and V 10 bases, and 7 bases lay outside the gene matches. As DNA, the CDR3 is TGTGCCACTATGACAGGGCCTTATAATTCACCCCTCCACTTT. Translation gives CATMTGPYNSPLHF.

The V call is TRBV4-2, the J call TRBJ1-1; a possible D gene is TRBD1 (5 bases). Trimming cost V 6 bases and J 1 base, with 15 bases left between them. This CDR3 contains 15 residues. Per germline, CDR1 LGHNA and CDR2 YNFKEQ. The CDR3, as DNA: TGTGCCAGCAGATCTCAGCTAGGGGAGAACACTGAAGCTTTCTTT. As protein: CASRSQLGENTEAFF.

The rearrangement joins TRBV9 to TRBJ2-5; possibly TRBD2 for D (6 bases). Trimming removed 4 bases at V and 2 bases at J, with 15 bases between. The CDR3 is 15 amino acids. Germline loops: CDR1 SGDLS, CDR2 YYNGEE. CDR3 nucleotide sequence: TGTGCCAGCAGCCTATTCGGGGGTCCTCAAGAGACCCAGTACTTC. Residues: CASSLFGGPQETQYF.

V gene TRBV2 combines with J gene TRBJ2-3; TRBD2 aligns across 10 bases. Germline loops: CDR1 SNHLY, CDR2 FYNNEI. The CDR3 has 15 amino acids. J was trimmed by 1 base and V by 7 bases; bases with no gene match: 5. In DNA, the CDR3 is TGTGCCAGCAACCTTCTAGCGGGAGGCACAGATACGCAGTATTTT. Translation: CASNLLAGGTDTQYF.

The chain has TRBV18 and TRBJ1-2, with TRBD1 matching over 9 bases. This CDR3 spans 16 amino acids. The J segment lost 8 bases and the V segment lost 6 bases, leaving 16 bases of the junction unmatched. Germline CDR1 is KGHSH and CDR2 is LQKENI. The CDR3 loop is CASSPRDRDFSGGYTF. CDR3 DNA sequence: TGTGCCAGCTCCCCCCGGGACAGGGATTTTTCGGGCGGCTACACCTTC.

Details on this clone: The same CDR3 also results from other DNA sequences found in this sample. This chain links TRBV5-1 with TRBJ2-3; 9 nucleotides line up with TRBD1. Germline CDR1 and CDR2: SGHRS and YFSETQ. After removal of 0 bases from V and 5 bases from J, the junction contained 1 base not matched to a gene. This CDR3 has 14 amino acids. CDR3 nucleotide sequence: TGCGCCAGCAGCTTGGGACAGGGGGGAGATACGCAGTATTTT. It specifies CASSLGQGGDTQYF. Full variable domain (rest looked up from reference TRBV5-1 and TRBJ2-3): KAGVTQTPRYLIKTRGQQVTLSCSPISGHRSVSWYQQTPGQGLQFLFEYFSETQRNKGNFPGRFSGRQFSNSRSEMNVSTLELGDSALYLCASSLGQGGDTQYFGPGTRLTVL.

In regard to this clone: The sample carries other DNA sequences with the same CDR3. The chain couples TRBV19 to TRBJ2-2; D might be TRBD1 (6 bases). Trimming removed 1 base at V and 0 bases at J, with 6 bases between. CDR1 and CDR2 from the germline V gene are LNHDA and SQIVND (reference sequence). The CDR3 spans 15 residues. This chain's CDR3 is CASSIAGANTGELFF. In DNA form, the CDR3 reads TGTGCCAGTAGTATAGCAGGGGCGAACACCGGGGAGCTGTTTTTT. Full variable domain (rest looked up from reference TRBV19 and TRBJ2-2): DGGITQSPKYLFRKEGQNVTLSCEQNLNHDAMYWYRQDPGQGLRLIYYSQIVNDFQKGDIAEGYSVSREKKESFPLTVTSAQKNPTAFYLCASSIAGANTGELFFGEGSRLTVL.

The chain carries TRBV7-6 and TRBJ2-5; 7 bases match TRBD2. The CDR3 runs 17 residues. J gave up 5 bases and V 4 bases, and 16 bases lay outside the gene matches. Germline assignment: CDR1 SGHVS and CDR2 FNYEAQ. The CDR3 loop is CASSSQGGTHPRETQYF. The CDR3, as DNA: TGTGCCAGCAGCTCCCAGGGAGGGACCCATCCAAGGGAGACCCAGTACTTC.